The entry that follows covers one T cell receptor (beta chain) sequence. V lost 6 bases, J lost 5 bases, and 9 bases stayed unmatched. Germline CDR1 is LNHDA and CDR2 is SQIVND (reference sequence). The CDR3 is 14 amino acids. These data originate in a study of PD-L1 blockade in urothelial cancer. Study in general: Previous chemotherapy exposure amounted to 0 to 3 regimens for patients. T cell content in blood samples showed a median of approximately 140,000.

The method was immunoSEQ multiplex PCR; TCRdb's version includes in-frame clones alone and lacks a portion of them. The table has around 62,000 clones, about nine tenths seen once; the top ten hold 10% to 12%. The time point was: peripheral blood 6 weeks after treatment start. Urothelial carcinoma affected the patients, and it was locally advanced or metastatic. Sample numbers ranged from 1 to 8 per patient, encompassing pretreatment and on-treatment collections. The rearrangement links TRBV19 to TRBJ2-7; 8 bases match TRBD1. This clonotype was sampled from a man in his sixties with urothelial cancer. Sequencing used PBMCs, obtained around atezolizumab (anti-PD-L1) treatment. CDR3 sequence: CASRTWQGAHEQYF. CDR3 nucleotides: TGTGCCAGTAGGACGTGGCAGGGGGCGCACGAGCAGTACTTC.